Below, 3 T cell receptor beta chains from the same sample are listed, as sequenced in a study of regulatory T cells in long-lasting Graves disease (dated by TCRdb to the early 2020s). The time point label, read with the paper, signifies: persistent/refractory GD, antithyroid drugs over 5 years with positive TRAb. For both TCR sequencing and RNA sequencing, RNA was extracted from PBMCs using TRIzol. The library was generated by multiplex PCR. Reads for this sample came from an Illumina HiSeq 4000. TCR beta libraries were built with iRepertoire HTBI primers and Arm-PCR amplification of CDR3 regions. TCRdb reprocessed the public reads (quality trimming at Q25 with fastp, clone calling with MiXCR) and kept in-frame beta chains. One record per CDR3 amino acid sequence lists the most common genes and DNA. For this sample the table gives some 430,000 distinct CDR3 sequences, of which 20% to 25% were detected only once. The top ten constitute about 6.6% of the sample.

The specimen was peripheral blood mononuclear cells (PBMCs), collected when the disease was refractory, from a patient treated with antithyroid drugs. These receptors all stem from a female donor with Graves disease.

This clonotype was picked up many times. The V and J genes are TRBV12-5 and TRBJ2-7; TRBD2 might be the D (7 bases). CDR1 LGHNT and CDR2 FRNRAP come from the germline V gene. Trimming pared 4 bases from V and 1 base from J, leaving 14 bases between. The CDR3 is 15 residues long. CDR3 nucleotide sequence: TGTGCTAGTGGTTCACAGGGAGGGTTTTCCTACGAGCAGTACTTC. As protein: CASGSQGGFSYEQYF. Full variable domain (outside the CDR3, taken from reference TRBV12-5 and TRBJ2-7): DARVTQTPRHKVTEMGQEVTMRCQPILGHNTVFWYRQTMMQGLELLAYFRNRAPLDDSGMPKDRFSAEMPDATLATLKIQPSEPRDSAVYFCASGSQGGFSYEQYFGPGTRLTVT.

This chain joins TRBV7-2 and TRBJ2-5; unclear D gene. Germline V gene data show CDR1 as SGHTA and CDR2 as FQGNSA. The CDR3 totals 14 residues. With 5 bases removed from V and 1 base from J, the gap between germline ends came to 11 bases. The CDR3 here is CASSTGTVQETQYF. CDR3 DNA sequence: TGTGCCAGCAGCACCGGAACCGTCCAAGAGACCCAGTACTTC.

V usage is TRBV20-1 and J usage is TRBJ1-2; weak D call: TRBD1 (5 bases). The length of the CDR3 is 17 residues. The germline gives CDR1 DFQATT, CDR2 SNEGSKA (reference sequence). Trimming took 5 bases from V and 4 from J, leaving 26 bases between them. The CDR3 region is CSAGRESGEGSFYGYTF. In DNA, the CDR3 is TGCAGTGCTGGCCGGGAGTCGGGGGAGGGTTCTTTCTATGGCTACACCTTC.